This entry lists 24 T cell receptor beta chains sequenced from one sample in a study of CD8+ T cells in alopecia areata. TCR sequencing used cDNA made by reverse transcription of extracted RNA. The protocol was immunoSEQ multiplex PCR, while the TCRdb copy is restricted to in-frame clones and leaves out a portion. The data show tens of thousands of clones, about two thirds seen once. Material for sequencing was NKG2D-high CD8+ T cells sorted from blood. These receptors were obtained from a human donor with alopecia areata.

This chain connects TRBV7-8 to TRBJ2-7; 7 bases agree with TRBD1. The V gene end was trimmed by 6 bases and the J gene end by 0 bases; junction bases not matched to a gene: 11. The V gene's germline CDR1 is SGHVS and CDR2 FQNEAQ. CDR3 length equals 16 residues. CDR3 sequence: CASRPSPGQDSYEQYF. CDR3 nucleotide sequence: TGTGCCAGCAGACCTTCACCCGGACAGGACTCCTACGAGCAGTACTTC.

This clone was detected only once. The chain couples TRBV7-6 to TRBJ2-2, with 8 bases lining up with TRBD1. V dropped 0 bases and J dropped 6; count of bases not matched to a gene: 3. The CDR3 runs to 15 residues. From germline, CDR1 is SGHVS and CDR2 FNYEAQ. The CDR3 region has the DNA TGTGCCAGCAGCTTAGCAGGACAGGGTGCCGGGGAGCTGTTTTTT. This gives the protein CASSLAGQGAGELFF.

The V call is TRBV25-1, the J call TRBJ2-2, with TRBD2 matching 10 bases. V was clipped by 1 base and J by 5 bases; unmatched bases: 7. The CDR3 totals 17 residues. The germline CDR1 and CDR2 sequences are MGHDK and SYGVNS. CDR3 sequence: CASSELSLAGVTGELFF. In nucleotides, the CDR3 is TGTGCCAGCAGTGAATTGTCTCTAGCGGGAGTAACCGGGGAGCTGTTTTTT.

This clone showed up just once. The chain links TRBV4-1 to TRBJ2-7; 8 positions agree with TRBD1. CDR3 length equals 15 residues. Germline CDR1 and CDR2: MGHRA and YSYEKL. V gave up 1 base and J gave up 1 base; unmatched junction bases: 3. The CDR3 reads CASSQVGQGSYEQYF. The CDR3 nucleotides are TGCGCCAGCAGCCAAGTAGGACAGGGATCCTACGAGCAGTACTTC.

The chain carries TRBV29-1 and TRBJ1-2, with D possibly matching TRBD1 (5 bases). This CDR3 comprises 14 residues. The germline V gene has CDR1 SQVTM and CDR2 ANQGSEA. V lost 8 bases and J lost 5, with 21 bases in between. CDR3 loop: CSPKDKRVRYGYTF. The CDR3 DNA reads TGCAGCCCCAAGGACAAGCGCGTACGTTATGGCTACACCTTC.

This clone was observed a few times. The chain uses TRBV7-3 and TRBJ2-2; 10 bases fit TRBD1. The CDR3 extends over 15 amino acids. Germline V CDR1 and CDR2: SGHTA, FQGTGA. J lost 1 base, V lost 6 bases, and 2 bases had no gene match. The CDR3 sequence is CASSWTGGNTGELFF. The CDR3, as DNA: TGTGCCAGCAGTTGGACAGGGGGGAACACCGGGGAGCTGTTTTTT.

The V gene is TRBV4-2, the J gene TRBJ2-1; D is unclear. The CDR3 runs 10 residues. CDR1 and CDR2 (germline): LGHNA, YNFKEQ. Trimming cost V 1 base and J 9 bases, with 1 base left between them. The DNA of the CDR3 is TGTGCCAGCAGCCAAGTTGAGCAGTTCTTC. This sequence encodes CASSQVEQFF.

CDR3 bases: TGTGCCACCAGCAGAGGACGGACGGACTCCTACGAGCAGTACTTC. It encodes CATSRGRTDSYEQYF. The rearrangement links TRBV15 to TRBJ2-7, with no clear D. The CDR3 runs to 15 residues. Germline values: CDR1 LNHNV, CDR2 YYDKDF (reference sequence). Trimming left V 1 base short and J 0 bases short, with 10 bases between.

The V and J genes are TRBV28 and TRBJ2-1, with 10 bases lining up with TRBD2. The CDR3 has 15 residues. The J segment lost 8 bases and the V segment lost 5 bases, leaving 9 bases of the junction unmatched. The germline CDR1 and CDR2 sequences are MDHEN and SYDVKM. CDR3 residues: CASSGLAGALDEQFF. The CDR3 nucleotides read TGTGCCAGCAGTGGTCTAGCGGGGGCCCTAGATGAGCAGTTCTTC.

This chain joins TRBV29-1 and TRBJ2-3; 7 nucleotides match TRBD1. J gave up 6 bases and V 4 bases, and 16 bases lay outside the gene matches. The CDR3 covers 16 residues. Germline-derived CDR1 and CDR2 are SQVTM and ANQGSEA. CDR3 protein: CSVAPRDRAGHDTQYF. The DNA for the CDR3 is TGCAGCGTTGCGCCTCGCGACAGGGCGGGCCACGATACGCAGTATTTT.

This chain connects TRBV7-8 to TRBJ2-5; a weak D match, TRBD1 (5 bases). The CDR3 extends over 16 amino acids. Germline V gene sequence: CDR1 SGHVS, CDR2 FQNEAQ. The V and J ends lost 0 bases and 2 bases respectively, with 13 bases between them. The CDR3 is CASSLARVAQQETQYF. The CDR3 DNA follows: TGTGCCAGCAGCTTAGCCAGGGTGGCACAGCAAGAGACCCAGTACTTC.

The chain employs TRBV11-2 and TRBJ2-7; either TRBD1 or TRBD2 may fit D (5 bases each). Trimming stripped 2 bases from V and 2 bases from J, with 13 bases between. The CDR3 totals 15 residues. Germline V gives CDR1 SGHAT, CDR2 FQNNGV. The CDR3 DNA sequence: TGTGCCAGCAGCTTAACGGGGACCAGCACCTACGAGCAGTACTTC. Translating it yields CASSLTGTSTYEQYF.

This clone was seen a few times. The chain employs TRBV7-9 and TRBJ1-1, with TRBD1 as a possible D gene (5 bases). Trimming removed 6 bases from V and 1 base from J, with 15 bases in between. The CDR3 is 15 residues long. CDR1 and CDR2 from the germline V gene are SEHNR and FQNEAQ (reference sequence). In nucleotides, the CDR3 is TGTGCCAGCAGGTCACCGACAGACCCGAACACTGAAGCTTTCTTT. Translating gives CASRSPTDPNTEAFF.

The chain employs TRBV29-1 and TRBJ2-1; D might be TRBD2 (6 bases). V lost 7 bases, J lost 0 bases, and 10 bases lay in between. The CDR3 extends over 13 amino acids. Germline CDR1 reads SQVTM; CDR2 reads ANQGSEA. CDR3 nucleotide sequence: TGCAGCGGTCGGGGGAGCTCCTACAATGAGCAGTTCTTC. Its protein product is CSGRGSSYNEQFF.

This chain joins TRBV5-1 and TRBJ1-1, with 9 bases lining up with TRBD1. The V gene end was trimmed by 1 base and the J gene end by 5 bases; junction bases not matched to a gene: 9. Germline CDR1 is SGHRS and CDR2 is YFSETQ. This CDR3 has 16 residues. The CDR3 here is CASSLSPGTGKTEAFF. The CDR3 DNA reads as TGCGCCAGCAGCTTGTCTCCTGGGACAGGGAAGACTGAAGCTTTCTTT.

This sequence joins TRBV29-1 and TRBJ2-3; D is ambiguous. CDR3 length equals 13 residues. V lost 7 bases to trimming and J lost 0 bases, with 11 bases between them. Germline V gene sequence: CDR1 SQVTM, CDR2 ANQGSEA. The CDR3 sequence: CSARPISTDTQYF. The CDR3 DNA follows: TGCAGCGCCCGACCCATAAGCACAGATACGCAGTATTTT.

V gene TRBV28 combines with J gene TRBJ2-1; D is possibly TRBD1 (5 bases). CDR1 is MDHEN, CDR2 SYDVKM, per germline. V dropped 3 bases and J dropped 10 bases, with 13 bases sitting between them. The CDR3 extends over 13 amino acids. The CDR3 reads CASSLQGLEEQFF. For the CDR3, the DNA is TGTGCCAGCAGTTTGCAGGGCCTGGAGGAGCAGTTCTTC.

The V call is TRBV6-5, the J call TRBJ2-7; perhaps TRBD2 as D (5 bases). Germline V gene lookup returns CDR1 MNHEY and CDR2 SVGAGI. Between the trimmed V and J ends, which lost 0 bases and 0 bases, there was a span of 6 bases. CDR3 length equals 14 residues. This CDR3 is CASSYSSGSYEQYF. CDR3 coding DNA: TGTGCCAGCAGTTACTCGAGCGGCTCCTACGAGCAGTACTTC.

The J gene is TRBJ2-3, the V gene TRBV29-1; 9 bases agree with TRBD1. Trimming took 1 base from V and 3 from J; bases not matched to a gene: 5. This CDR3 is 15 amino acids long. CDR1 SQVTM and CDR2 ANQGSEA come from the germline V gene. The CDR3 is CSVEVLDRGTDTQYF. CDR3 DNA sequence: TGCAGCGTTGAAGTCTTGGACAGGGGAACAGATACGCAGTATTTT.

The V gene is TRBV27, the J gene TRBJ2-7; D is unresolved. This CDR3 has 13 amino acids. V shed 4 bases and J shed 2 bases, with 9 bases lying between them. Germline CDR1 MNHEY, CDR2 SMNVEV (reference sequence). The chain's CDR3 is CASSWAITYEQYF. The CDR3 coding sequence is TGTGCCAGCAGTTGGGCAATTACCTACGAGCAGTACTTC.

This clone has only one observation. The rearrangement joins TRBV4-3 to TRBJ2-1, with 11 bases matching TRBD2. Looked up from germline, CDR1 is LGHNA and CDR2 is YSLEER. V lost 2 bases, J lost 7 bases, and 10 bases stayed unmatched. The CDR3 runs to 17 residues. The CDR3 loop is CASSQLDYSGGANEQFF. The CDR3 DNA reads as TGCGCCAGCAGCCAACTAGATTATAGCGGGGGGGCTAATGAGCAGTTCTTC.

Worth noting for this clone: An end of the junction differs from the germline gene, which may be a read error. The rearrangement uses TRBV7-7 and TRBJ2-7, with 10 bases lining up with TRBD1. This CDR3 has 17 residues. CDR1 and CDR2 from the germline V gene are SSHAT and FNYEAQ (reference sequence). As DNA, the CDR3 is TGTGCTAGCAGTCCCGGTACCGGGACAGGGGCTGGATACGAGCAGTACTTC. Amino acids: CASSPGTGTGAGYEQYF. The full variable domain, rest sourced from reference TRBV7-7 and TRBJ2-7, is GAGVSQSPRYKVTKRGQDVTLRCDPISSHATLYWYQQALGQGPEFLTYFNYEAQPDKSGLPSDRFSAERPEGSISTLTIQRTEQRDSAMYRCASSPGTGTGAGYEQYFGPGTRLTVT.

The chain is built from TRBV27 and TRBJ1-6, with D perhaps matching TRBD1 (6 bases). CDR3 length: 14 amino acids. Trimming shortened V by 0 bases and J by 7 bases, and 7 bases separated the two germline ends. Per the germline V gene, CDR1 is MNHEY and CDR2 is SMNVEV (reference sequence). The DNA for the CDR3 is TGTGCCAGCAGTTTATCAGGGGGAAATTCACCCCTCCACTTT. Translating it yields CASSLSGGNSPLHF.

The CDR3 loop is CASSIEDTFSYEQYF. CDR3 nucleotides: TGTGCCAGTAGTATAGAGGACACGTTCTCCTACGAGCAGTACTTC. The rearrangement uses TRBV19 and TRBJ2-7, with D possibly matching TRBD1 (5 bases). The ends were cut back, 0 bases at V and 0 bases at J, with 9 bases in the middle. CDR1 and CDR2 (germline): LNHDA, SQIVND (reference sequence). The CDR3 runs 15 residues.